The rows below give T cell receptor beta chains drawn from one sample of a study of blood T cell repertoires in COVID-19. Only in-frame clones appear in the TCRdb table, and some are missing; sequencing was by immunoSEQ multiplex PCR. The sample records roughly 380,000 clones, roughly 87% being singletons. The specimen sequenced was PBMCs or T cells enriched from blood (not recorded which). All receptors derive from a woman in her 30s who had recovered from COVID-19. Both conserved end residues are part of each CDR3. D genes are given only for firm matches. Clone size is shown for a subset of rows, as once, few, many or a class of expanded clone.

clone size	D gene	V gene	J gene	CDR3 protein
-	TRBD1	TRBV19	TRBJ2-1	CASCDRGYYNEQFF
-	TRBD2	TRBV7-9	TRBJ2-7	CASRPTPGTSGSYEQYF
-	-	TRBV11-2	TRBJ2-3	CASSLPLADTDTQYF
-	-	TRBV20-1	TRBJ2-7	CSASYSANEQYF
few	TRBD2	TRBV27	TRBJ2-2	CASSPSGGRATGELFF
-	-	TRBV27	TRBJ1-5	CASSFSGFNNQPQHF
once	-	TRBV21-1	TRBJ2-7	CASSKNSRPRTSGSNEQYF
-	TRBD1	TRBV5-1	TRBJ1-4	CASTYRTGGLSTNEKLFF
-	-	TRBV19	TRBJ1-5	CASHKQSGDQPQHF
-	-	TRBV20-1	TRBJ2-7	CSAAPGREQYF
-	TRBD1	TRBV5-8	TRBJ2-4	CASSLAPGQKAKNIQYF